A single sample gave rise to the 9 T cell receptor beta chains below, sequenced in a study of HIV-infected patients and healthy controls. MiXCR, applied by TCRdb to the 5' RACE reads, yields one record per CDR3 protein. The table shows roughly 20,000 distinct CDR3 sequences, with around a fifth occurring only once. Input material: CD8+ T cells from blood. The receptor set was obtained from a human donor in good health.

This clonotype was picked up many times. The V call is TRBV4-2, the J call TRBJ2-7; D remains ambiguous. V was trimmed by 6 bases and J by 1 base, leaving 10 bases between them. Germline values: CDR1 LGHNA, CDR2 YNFKEQ. The CDR3 consists of 13 residues. This CDR3 reads CASSQSQSYEQYF. The CDR3 DNA is TGTGCCAGCAGTCAGAGTCAGTCCTACGAGCAGTACTTC.

This clonotype came up a few times. The V gene is TRBV29-1, the J gene TRBJ1-2, with D possibly TRBD1 on 5 matching bases. The CDR3 has 12 residues. Germline CDR1 is SQVTM and CDR2 is ANQGSEA. V lost 4 bases to trimming and J lost 4 bases, with 10 bases between them. The CDR3 protein is CSVGQGVYGYTF. The CDR3 bases are TGCAGCGTTGGGCAGGGCGTCTATGGCTACACCTTC.

V and J are TRBV6-2 or TRBV6-3 and TRBJ2-7, with no clear D. The ends were cut back, 8 bases at V and 0 bases at J, with 14 bases in the middle. This CDR3 comprises 14 residues. CDR1 MNHEY and CDR2 SVGEGT come from the germline V gene. Written as DNA, the CDR3 is TGTGCCAGCCTAGTAAGCGCCTTCTCCTACGAGCAGTACTTC. This translates into CASLVSAFSYEQYF.

A few counts support this clonotype. This chain's CDR3 is CASSLSFSHEQYF. The CDR3 coding sequence is TGTGCCAGCAGTTTATCGTTTAGTCACGAGCAGTACTTC. V is TRBV27 and J is TRBJ2-7, with no clear D. This CDR3 comprises 13 residues. Trimming pared 0 bases from V and 5 bases from J, leaving 8 bases between. From germline, CDR1 is MNHEY and CDR2 SMNVEV (reference sequence).

This clonotype was counted between two and nine times. The chain carries TRBV7-8 and TRBJ2-1; 11 positions match TRBD2. The CDR3 has 16 amino acids. Per germline, CDR1 SGHVS and CDR2 FQNEAQ. Trimming at V came to 5 bases and at J to 6 bases, leaving 9 bases not matched to a gene. CDR3 amino acids: CASSRMGLAEGNEQFF. The CDR3 DNA sequence: TGTGCCAGCAGCCGTATGGGACTAGCGGAGGGCAATGAGCAGTTCTTC.

The chain uses TRBV12-3 or TRBV12-4 and TRBJ2-1; D is ambiguous. CDR3 size: 13 residues. V was pared by 2 bases and J by 3 bases, with 5 bases between. DNA for the CDR3: TGTGCCAGCAGTTTAACCCTCTACAATGAGCAGTTCTTC. Translating it yields CASSLTLYNEQFF.

The table lists this clonotype with many counts. CDR3: CASSEGLAGADTQYF. CDR3 in DNA: TGTGCCAGCAGTGAAGGACTAGCGGGAGCTGATACGCAGTATTTT. The rearrangement joins TRBV6-4 to TRBJ2-3; 13 bases agree with TRBD2. The CDR3 loop spans 15 amino acids. Trimming took 3 bases from V and 6 from J; bases not matched to a gene: 3. CDR1 MRHNA and CDR2 SNTAGT come from the germline V gene.

This clonotype was recorded a few times. The J gene is TRBJ1-2, the V gene TRBV7-3; tentatively, D is TRBD1 (5 bases). Trimming left V 3 bases short and J 6 bases short, with 8 bases between. The CDR3 has 12 residues. CDR1 is SGHTA and CDR2 is FQGTGA in the germline V gene. This chain's CDR3 is CASSFGDHGYTF. The DNA of the CDR3 is TGTGCCAGCAGCTTTGGGGACCATGGCTACACCTTC.

This clonotype was observed many times. The CDR3 spells CAWSAGTGAFWPQHF. CDR3 DNA: TGTGCCTGGAGCGCCGGGACAGGGGCATTTTGGCCCCAGCATTTT. This chain connects TRBV30 to TRBJ1-5, with 10 bases that match TRBD1. The CDR3 has 15 residues. The germline V gene has CDR1 GTSNPN and CDR2 SVGIG (reference sequence). V lost 3 bases and J lost 9; bases outside the gene matches: 11.